Listed below are T cell receptor beta chains from one sample, sequenced in a study of human T cells and chemical hapten exposure. Using its own MiXCR run on the RACE reads, TCRdb lists one record per CDR3 protein. The sample lists roughly 82,000 distinct CDR3 sequences; 10% to 15% were seen once. The sample here was whole blood, taken in connection with sensitization to the hapten diphenylcyclopropenone (DPC). The receptor set was obtained from a woman aged 55-69 years with alopecia areata. Some clones in this sample may be carry-over from other donors' samples. CDR3s include the opening cysteine and the closing phenylalanine or tryptophan. D genes are given only for firm matches. Clone size is shown for a subset of rows, as once, few, many or a class of expanded clone.

J,D,V,size,DNA,CDR3
TRBJ1-5,.,TRBV18,few,TGTGCCAGCTCACCGCTTGGGACGGTTAGCAATCAGCCCCAGCATTTT,CASSPLGTVSNQPQHF
TRBJ2-3,.,TRBV19,few,TGTGCCAGTAGTACCTCTGGGCTCAGGCCCGAGTATTTT,CASSTSGLRPEYF
TRBJ2-1,.,TRBV7-3,.,TGTGCCAGCTCGCTCGGGCCAGAAAATGAGCAGTTCTTC,CASSLGPENEQFF
TRBJ1-1,.,TRBV18,many,TGTGCCAGCTCAGCCCCGTCCGGGGTACCTCCTGAAGCTTTCTTT,CASSAPSGVPPEAFF
TRBJ2-3,.,TRBV10-3,many,TGTGCCATCAAGGCCAAAGAAGGCTTGGATACGCAGTATTTT,CAIKAKEGLDTQYF
TRBJ2-3,TRBD2,TRBV20-1,few,TGCAGTGCTTCTGGGACTAGCGGGGACACAGATACGCAGTATTTT,CSASGTSGDTDTQYF
TRBJ1-1,.,TRBV5-4,few,TGTGCCAGCAGCGCCGGGACAACGAACACTGAAGCTTTCTTT,CASSAGTTNTEAFF
TRBJ2-1,.,TRBV3-1,many,TGTGCCAGCAGCCCTCAACCGACCGCCGCCAATGAGCAGTTCTTC,CASSPQPTAANEQFF
TRBJ2-2,TRBD2,TRBV7-9,.,TGTGCCAGCAGCTTACCTAGCGGGGACACCGGGGAGCTGTTTTTT,CASSLPSGDTGELFF
TRBJ1-4,.,TRBV11-1,few,TGTGCCAGCAGCTCGACAGGACTCCCCCTAAAACTGTTTTTT,CASSSTGLPLKLFF
TRBJ2-2,.,TRBV20-1,many,TGCAGTGCCCCACTAGCCACCACCGGGGAGCTGTTTTTT,CSAPLATTGELFF